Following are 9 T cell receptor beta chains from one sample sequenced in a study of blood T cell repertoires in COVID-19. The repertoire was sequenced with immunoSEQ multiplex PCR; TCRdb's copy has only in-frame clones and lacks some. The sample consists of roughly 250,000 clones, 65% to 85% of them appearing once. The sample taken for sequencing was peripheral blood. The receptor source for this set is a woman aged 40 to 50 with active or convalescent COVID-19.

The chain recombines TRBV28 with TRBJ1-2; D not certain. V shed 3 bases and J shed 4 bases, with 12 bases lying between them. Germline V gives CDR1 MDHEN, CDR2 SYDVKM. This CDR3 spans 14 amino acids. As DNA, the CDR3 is TGTGCCAGCAGTTTGGAGACGCCGGTCTATGGCTACACCTTC. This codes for CASSLETPVYGYTF.

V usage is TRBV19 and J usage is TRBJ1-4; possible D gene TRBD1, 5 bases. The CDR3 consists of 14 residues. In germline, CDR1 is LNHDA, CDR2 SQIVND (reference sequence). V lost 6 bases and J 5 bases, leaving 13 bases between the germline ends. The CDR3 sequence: CASSRVGENEKLFF. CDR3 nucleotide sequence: TGTGCCAGTAGCAGGGTTGGAGAAAATGAAAAACTGTTTTTT.

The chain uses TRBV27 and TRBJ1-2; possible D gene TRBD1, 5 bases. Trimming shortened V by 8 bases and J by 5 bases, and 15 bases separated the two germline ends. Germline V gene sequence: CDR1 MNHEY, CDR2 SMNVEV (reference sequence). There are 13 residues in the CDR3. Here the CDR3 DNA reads TGTGCCAGCCGGAGCACAGGTTTTTATGGCTACACCTTC. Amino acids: CASRSTGFYGYTF.

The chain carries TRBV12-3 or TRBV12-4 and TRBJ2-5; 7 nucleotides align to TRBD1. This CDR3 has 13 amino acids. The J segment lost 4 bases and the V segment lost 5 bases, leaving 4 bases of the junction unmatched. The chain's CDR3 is CASSPTGAETQYF. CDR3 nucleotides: TGTGCCAGCAGTCCTACAGGGGCAGAGACCCAGTACTTC.

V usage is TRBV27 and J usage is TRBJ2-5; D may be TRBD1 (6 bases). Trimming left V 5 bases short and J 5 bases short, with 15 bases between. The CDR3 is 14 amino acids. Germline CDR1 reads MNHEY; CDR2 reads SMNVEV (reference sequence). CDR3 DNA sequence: TGTGCCAGCAGTACACGTTTCGACAGGGAGACCCAGTACTTC. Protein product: CASSTRFDRETQYF.

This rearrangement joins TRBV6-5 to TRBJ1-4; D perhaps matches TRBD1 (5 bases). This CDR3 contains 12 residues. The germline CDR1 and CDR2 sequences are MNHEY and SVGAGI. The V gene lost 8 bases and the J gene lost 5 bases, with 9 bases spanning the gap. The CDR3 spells CASEGANEKLFF. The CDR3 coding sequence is TGTGCCAGCGAAGGGGCAAATGAAAAACTGTTTTTT.

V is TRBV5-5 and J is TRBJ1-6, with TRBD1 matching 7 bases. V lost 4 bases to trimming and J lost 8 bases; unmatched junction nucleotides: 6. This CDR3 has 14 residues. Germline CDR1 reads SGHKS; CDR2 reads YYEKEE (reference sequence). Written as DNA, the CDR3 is TGTGCCAGCAGCCGGGACAGAATCGATTCACCCCTCCACTTT. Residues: CASSRDRIDSPLHF.

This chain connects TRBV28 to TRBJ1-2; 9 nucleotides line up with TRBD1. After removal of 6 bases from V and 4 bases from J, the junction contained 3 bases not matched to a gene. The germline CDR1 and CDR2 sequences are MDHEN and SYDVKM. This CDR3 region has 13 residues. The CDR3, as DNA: TGTGCCAGCAGCCGACAGGGGGTCTATGGCTACACCTTC. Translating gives CASSRQGVYGYTF.

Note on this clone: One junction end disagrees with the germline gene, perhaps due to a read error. The CDR3 loop reads CASTSNRNTIYF. The CDR3 bases are TGTGCTAGCACGAGTAATAGAAACACCATATATTTT. The chain carries TRBV5-5 and TRBJ1-3; D uncertain. Germline CDR1 reads SGHKS; CDR2 reads YYEKEE (reference sequence). There are 12 residues in the CDR3.